The 2 T cell receptor beta chains below were found in one sample sequenced in a study of blood T cell repertoires in COVID-19 (dated by TCRdb to 2020 to 2021). Receptors were amplified or captured by the immunoSEQ multiplex PCR assay. Here the immuneACCESS table is served through TCRdb, limited to in-frame sequences with V and J called. Missing clones are a known gap in these copies; in checked studies unresolved V genes cover under half, and the rest lacks a known reason. The sample table shows 60,000 or so clones, and approximately 92% are seen once. The ten largest clones capture about an eighth of the sample. The sequencing sample was made of peripheral blood. The receptors here all came from a human donor with active COVID-19. The donor label of this sample is uncertain.

This clone appeared once. The chain has TRBV19 and TRBJ1-5, with D tentatively TRBD1 (6 bases). This CDR3 is 13 amino acids long. The germline V gene encodes CDR1 LNHDA and CDR2 SQIVND (reference sequence). The germline V and J ends were trimmed by 4 bases and 7 bases, with 11 bases remaining between them. CDR3 nucleotide sequence: TGTGCCAGTAGTACCCTACAGGGCCAGCCCCAGCATTTT. Residues: CASSTLQGQPQHF.

The gene calls are TRBV27 and TRBJ2-6; 11 nucleotides match TRBD2. The germline V gene has CDR1 MNHEY and CDR2 SMNVEV (reference sequence). CDR3 length equals 19 residues. Trimming cost V 5 bases and J 3 bases; bases outside gene matches: 12. CDR3 region: CASSPGTSGSSLGANVLTF. DNA of the CDR3: TGTGCCAGCAGTCCGGGAACTAGCGGGAGTTCCCTTGGGGCCAACGTCCTGACTTTC. Complete variable domain (other parts from reference TRBV27 and TRBJ2-6): EAQVTQNPRYLITVTGKKLTVTCSQNMNHEYMSWYRQDPGLGLRQIYYSMNVEVTDKGDVPEGYKVSRKEKRNFPLILESPSPNQTSLYFCASSPGTSGSSLGANVLTFGAGSRLTVL.